Ten or more counts support the clone carrying this T cell receptor (beta chain). Its specificity is not known. V lost 7 bases and J lost 8, with 17 bases in between. CDR1 SQVTM and CDR2 ANQGSEA come from the germline V gene. The length of the CDR3 is 13 residues. Hyperthyroidism patients, aged 18 to 65, were newly diagnosed, under 2 months' duration. The data stem from a study of Graves' ophthalmopathy and Graves' hyperthyroidism. Study-wide context: Where ophthalmopathy was absent within 18 months of follow-up, hyperthyroidism was stable.

Study results and limitations: Detection in blood was also observed for most expanded thyroid clonotypes above 0.001 frequency. Ophthalmopathy was separated from stable hyperthyroidism by a 13-signature model with roughly 90% sensitivity and over 70% specificity.

RNA transcripts provided the template for amplifying TCR beta CDR3 regions. RT-PCR was first run with HTBI primers, then multiplex PCR in a second round. MiXCR, run by TCRdb on the multiplex PCR reads, gives a single entry per CDR3 protein. The table includes roughly 600,000 distinct CDR3 sequences, roughly 39% detected once. V and J are TRBV29-1 and TRBJ2-2, with D tentatively TRBD1 (6 bases). The sequence came from an adult man with Graves' hyperthyroidism. What was sequenced was peripheral blood or thyroid tissue (not recorded which). Here the CDR3 DNA reads TGCAGCGCCAATCCCTTGGGGGCTGGGGAGCTGTTTTTT. This encodes CSANPLGAGELFF.